This TCR beta chain was captured in a study of cytomegalovirus exposure and HLA in healthy donors. Clones were sequenced by immunoSEQ multiplex PCR, and TCRdb holds only the in-frame ones, with some missing. The sample contains about 110,000 clones, around nine tenths of which appear only once. Concerning this clone: The target antigen is unknown.

The CDR3 is 19 amino acids. Germline lookup yields CDR1 MNHNS and CDR2 SASEGT. Trimming cost V 2 bases and J 0 bases, with 19 bases left between them. Overall study results and limits: A classifier reportedly called cytomegalovirus status with high sensitivity and specificity.

The donors formed part of the approximately 110-subject validation cohort, distinct from the roughly 700-subject first cohort. Sequencing was done on a sample of PBMCs. The chain links TRBV6-1 to TRBJ2-2; TRBD2 is a possible D gene (6 bases). This clonotype originated in a woman aged 18 to 35 in good health and CMV-seronegative. The CDR3 spells CASSEHILGTGANTGELFF. The CDR3 DNA reads TGTGCCAGCAGTGAACATATTCTCGGGACGGGGGCGAACACCGGGGAGCTGTTTTTT.